This TCR beta chain was observed in a study of human T cells and chemical hapten exposure (dated by TCRdb to the early 2020s). Some background on the complete study: For sensitization, 2% DPC in acetone was applied to an approximately 2 cm by approximately 2 cm area of upper inner arm skin. Throughout the roughly 25-week study period, patients were also given weekly therapeutic DPC doses on the scalp. Patch testing was performed on the upper back with Finn chambers containing 0.01% DPC, and the patch tests were scored after 6 days according to International Contact Dermatitis Research Group standards. Most of the patients in the cohort were female, and the cohort covered alopecia areata with under or over 50% scalp involvement, alopecia totalis and alopecia universalis. Libraries were combined into a pool for sequencing, and differences in TCR yield between samples came mainly from small differences in library volumes within the pool. The study tracked peripheral blood TCR repertoire changes in vivo during primary and secondary sensitization to the hapten diphenylcyclopropenone (DPC) in alopecia patients. Blood samples were taken from patients before sensitization (week 0) and then at 2, 6 and about 24 weeks after DPC sensitization. Approximately 28 alopecia patients provided blood for TCR sequencing at one to four time points (pre-sensitization, 2, 6 and 24 weeks). Summary of the overall study and its limitations: DPC sensitization did not change how many TCRs were above 1 in 1000 frequency, and no evidence was found of alterations in global repertoire structure. Patch test score was positively correlated with the number of PT1 expanded TCRs, with significance at thresholds 8, 16 and 32 but not at 4. Significantly more large CDR3 similarity clusters were formed by expanded TCRs than by pre-sensitization or healthy control sets, consistent with antigen-driven responses. Alopecia, a presumed autoimmune disease, was present in all patients, so the immune response of the patients might differ from that of healthy individuals. After repeated subsampling, changes were observed in the strength of the expansion versus patch-test correlation and in the threshold at which the correlation became significant.

Concerning this clonotype itself: Its antigen remains unidentified. No much larger clone is present one base from it, and per-base qualities are unavailable.

According to the study, the label for this sample's time point signals: patch test 2, 6 weeks after DPC sensitization. The meaning of the sample's treatment or condition label: therapeutic diphenylcyclopropenone sensitization with weekly scalp DPC. Blood at each patch-test visit was drawn before the patch test was applied. To be eligible, patients had to be aged 18 to 70, diagnosed with alopecia and judged suitable for DPC therapy, while pregnant patients were excluded. Total RNA was extracted from unfractionated whole blood that had been collected in Tempus Blood RNA tubes. The CDR3 covers 14 residues, taking in both the cysteine and the phenylalanine. Only CDR3 DNA is held: 42 bases, read in frame from base 1. Based on the germline V gene, the CDR1 and CDR2 sequences are MNHEY and SVGAGI. V is pared back by 0 bases and J by 2 bases, with 8 bases lying between the germline termini. Library prep was done by RACE. Sequencing used a NextSeq 500. During library preparation, unique molecular identifiers were attached to individual cDNA molecules so that TCRs could be counted quantitatively and reproducibly. Each blood RNA sample was used to sequence both TCR alpha and TCR beta chains. The study's processing was this. A median of around 100,000 TCRs per sample was observed, with a range of roughly 20,000 to 700,000. V, J and CDR3 annotation of the TCR reads was carried out using the Decombinator software suite. Every sample was subsampled to the same number of TCRs (28,000) for the PS versus PT1 abundance plots. TCRs were defined as expanded if absent before sensitization and observed at least eight times at the 2-week time point. TCRdb cleaned the public reads at Q25 with fastp, built clones with MiXCR and kept in-frame beta chains. Rows are unified per CDR3 protein, each entry keeping the most common DNA and genes. The V and J calls come from TCRdb's annotation, not from the publication. This sample lists approximately 85,000 distinct CDR3 sequences; roughly a tenth were detected once. The top ten hold over 2% of the sample.

Specimen: whole blood, collected in connection with sensitization to the hapten diphenylcyclopropenone (DPC). The chain couples TRBV6-5 to TRBJ2-7, with TRBD1 as a weak D call on 5 bases. This TCR derives from a woman in her twenties or thirties with alopecia areata. Some clones in this sample may be carry-over from other donors' samples. The CDR3 loop reads CASSYSQDTYEQYF. The DNA is as follows: TGTGCCAGCAGTTACTCCCAGGACACCTACGAGCAGTACTTC.